Listed below are T cell receptor beta chains from one sample, sequenced in a study of brain metastases from non-small cell lung cancer. Some clones are missing from TCRdb's copy, which holds only in-frame ones; the method was immunoSEQ multiplex PCR. Altogether 4,900 or so clones are present, about 83% being singletons, with the ten largest covering just under 6.5%. The sample comprised primary lung tumor tissue. The receptor source for this set is a donor aged 40 or older with non-small cell lung cancer. Both conserved end residues are part of each CDR3. A D gene is named only where the DNA matches it firmly. Clone size is given for some rows only: seen once, a few or many times, or a class if the clone is expanded.

J gene: TRBJ2-5
clone size: -
D gene: -
V gene: TRBV5-1
CDR3 DNA: TGCGCCAGCAGCTTGGAAGGCGCAGGGGGGGAGACCCAGTACTTC
CDR3 protein: CASSLEGAGGETQYF

J gene: TRBJ1-1
clone size: -
D gene: -
V gene: TRBV2
CDR3 DNA: TGTGCCAGCAGTCGTGTAGGGGTAGGCGCTGAAGCTTTCTTT
CDR3 protein: CASSRVGVGAEAFF

J gene: TRBJ1-1
clone size: once
D gene: -
V gene: TRBV3-1/TRBV3-2
CDR3 DNA: TGTGCCAGCAGCCAAGGACAGCTAATGAACACTGAAGCTTTCTTT
CDR3 protein: CASSQGQLMNTEAFF

J gene: TRBJ2-1
clone size: -
D gene: -
V gene: TRBV7-3
CDR3 DNA: TGTGCCAGCAGCTTAAAGGCGGGGGCGTCCAATGAGCAGTTCTTC
CDR3 protein: CASSLKAGASNEQFF

J gene: TRBJ1-2
clone size: -
D gene: -
V gene: TRBV5-4
CDR3 DNA: TGTGCCAGCAGCTTGATGACAGAACTTGGTGGCTACACCTTC
CDR3 protein: CASSLMTELGGYTF

J gene: TRBJ1-6
clone size: -
D gene: -
V gene: TRBV3-1/TRBV3-2
CDR3 DNA: TGTGCCAGCAGCCAAAGAGGGGACTATAATTCACCCCTCCACTTT
CDR3 protein: CASSQRGDYNSPLHF

J gene: TRBJ2-3
clone size: -
D gene: TRBD1
V gene: TRBV5-1
CDR3 DNA: TGCGCCAGCAGCTTGGGTGCCCTGGGACAGGGTTCAGATACGCAGTATTTT
CDR3 protein: CASSLGALGQGSDTQYF

J gene: TRBJ1-4
clone size: -
D gene: -
V gene: TRBV2
CDR3 DNA: TGTGCCAGCAGGGTATATCGACTAGGGAGGAATGAAAAACTGTTTTTT
CDR3 protein: CASRVYRLGRNEKLFF

J gene: TRBJ1-2
clone size: -
D gene: -
V gene: TRBV23-1
CDR3 DNA: TGCGCCGGCACTCGCTCTACGGAGGCACCCTACTATGGCTACACCTTC
CDR3 protein: CAGTRSTEAPYYGYTF

J gene: TRBJ2-5
clone size: -
D gene: -
V gene: TRBV2
CDR3 DNA: TGTGCCAGCAGTGAAGCGTCCGGGGTTTTAGGGACCCAGTACTTC
CDR3 protein: CASSEASGVLGTQYF

J gene: TRBJ2-1
clone size: once
D gene: -
V gene: TRBV6-5
CDR3 DNA: TGTGCCAGCAGTTTACAGGGCAATGAGCAGTTCTTC
CDR3 protein: CASSLQGNEQFF

J gene: TRBJ2-5
clone size: -
D gene: -
V gene: TRBV10-3
CDR3 DNA: TGTGCCATCAGTGAGTCCGGCGGACTCCAAGAGACCCAGTACTTC
CDR3 protein: CAISESGGLQETQYF

J gene: TRBJ2-1
clone size: -
D gene: -
V gene: TRBV18
CDR3 DNA: TGTGCCAGCTCACCGGACTATTTGCAATTCTTC
CDR3 protein: CASSPDYLQFF

J gene: TRBJ2-5
clone size: once
D gene: TRBD1
V gene: TRBV3-1/TRBV3-2
CDR3 DNA: TGTGCCAGCAGCCTTCCCGGGACAGAGAAAGAGACCCAGTACTTC
CDR3 protein: CASSLPGTEKETQYF

J gene: TRBJ2-3
clone size: -
D gene: -
V gene: TRBV7-9
CDR3 DNA: TGTGCCAGCAGCTGGACAGATACGCAGTATTTT
CDR3 protein: CASSWTDTQYF

J gene: TRBJ1-2
clone size: -
D gene: -
V gene: TRBV5-5
CDR3 DNA: TGTGCCAGCAGCTACTCCACGGACGGAGCCTATGGCTACACCTTC
CDR3 protein: CASSYSTDGAYGYTF

J gene: TRBJ2-3
clone size: -
D gene: -
V gene: TRBV2
CDR3 DNA: TGTGCCAGCAGGACTAGCACAGATACGCAGTATTTT
CDR3 protein: CASRTSTDTQYF

J gene: TRBJ2-3
clone size: -
D gene: -
V gene: TRBV5-1
CDR3 DNA: TGCGCCAGCAGCTTGGCCCCCGCCGACACAGATACGCAGTATTTT
CDR3 protein: CASSLAPADTDTQYF

J gene: TRBJ2-1
clone size: -
D gene: -
V gene: TRBV5-6
CDR3 DNA: TGTGCCAGCAGCTTGTTACCACAGACCTCCTACAATGAGCAGTTCTTC
CDR3 protein: CASSLLPQTSYNEQFF

J gene: TRBJ1-2
clone size: -
D gene: TRBD1
V gene: TRBV7-2
CDR3 DNA: TGTGCCAGCAGCCCGACAGGGTCTAACTATGGCTACACCTTC
CDR3 protein: CASSPTGSNYGYTF

J gene: TRBJ2-6
clone size: -
D gene: -
V gene: TRBV6-4
CDR3 DNA: TGTGCCAGCAGTGGACAATCAGGGTCCAACGTCCTGACTTTC
CDR3 protein: CASSGQSGSNVLTF

J gene: TRBJ1-2
clone size: -
D gene: -
V gene: TRBV7-2
CDR3 DNA: TGTACCAGCAGCTTAGTGGCATTCGGAGCGGGCTTCTATGGCTACACCTTC
CDR3 protein: CTSSLVAFGAGFYGYTF

J gene: TRBJ2-1
clone size: -
D gene: -
V gene: TRBV24-1
CDR3 DNA: TGTGCCACCAGTGATTTGGACGGTCGGTACAATGAGCAGTTCTTC
CDR3 protein: CATSDLDGRYNEQFF

J gene: TRBJ2-1
clone size: -
D gene: -
V gene: TRBV7-6
CDR3 DNA: TGTGCCAGCAGCTCAAACCATGAGCAGTTCTTC
CDR3 protein: CASSSNHEQFF

J gene: TRBJ2-3
clone size: -
D gene: -
V gene: TRBV24-1
CDR3 DNA: TGTGCCACCAGTGCGGGGATGAAAGATACGCAGTATTTT
CDR3 protein: CATSAGMKDTQYF

J gene: TRBJ1-1
clone size: -
D gene: -
V gene: TRBV3-1/TRBV3-2
CDR3 DNA: TGTGCCAGCACCCTTAGGACGTACACTGAAGCTTTCTTT
CDR3 protein: CASTLRTYTEAFF

J gene: TRBJ2-5
clone size: -
D gene: -
V gene: TRBV7-9
CDR3 DNA: TGTGCCAGCAGCCCGCGGGACAATCAAGAGACCCAGTACTTC
CDR3 protein: CASSPRDNQETQYF

J gene: TRBJ1-1
clone size: -
D gene: -
V gene: TRBV2
CDR3 DNA: TGTGCCAGCAGTGATACATGGACTGTCAACACTGAAGCTTTCTTT
CDR3 protein: CASSDTWTVNTEAFF

J gene: TRBJ2-5
clone size: once
D gene: TRBD1
V gene: TRBV10-3
CDR3 DNA: TGTGCCATCAGTGACCCCGGGACAGGAAAAGGAAGGATAGAGACCCAGTACTTC
CDR3 protein: CAISDPGTGKGRIETQYF

J gene: TRBJ1-4
clone size: -
D gene: -
V gene: TRBV6-5
CDR3 DNA: TGTGCCAGCACCCCCAGCGGCCACTATGAAAAACTGTTTTTT
CDR3 protein: CASTPSGHYEKLFF

J gene: TRBJ2-2
clone size: -
D gene: TRBD1
V gene: TRBV7-9
CDR3 DNA: TGTGCCGGGGGACAGATCACCGGGGAGCTGTTTTTT
CDR3 protein: CAGGQITGELFF

J gene: TRBJ2-1
clone size: -
D gene: -
V gene: TRBV27
CDR3 DNA: TGTGCCAGCAGTTTCGCCCGTCGTGAGCAGTTCTTC
CDR3 protein: CASSFARREQFF